This T cell receptor (beta chain) was recovered during a study of T cell repertoires in cytomegalovirus infection. Across the study: Public TCR beta signatures marked donors with CMV infection and the matching HLA. Points from the study as a whole: Dominating the ex vivo response were TCR beta clonotypes that were CMV-specific and HLA-C-restricted. Using cumulative public TCR beta family frequency, the authors identified those who carried CMV together with the relevant HLA.

Turning to this clonotype: Its specificity is not known.

Each CDR3 protein gets one entry after TCRdb re-called the reads with MiXCR. Of approximately 990,000 distinct CDR3 sequences in the sample, roughly 31% were seen once. The germline V and J ends were trimmed by 0 bases and 4 bases, with 15 bases remaining between them. The germline gives CDR1 MNHEY, CDR2 SVGAGI. The CDR3 covers 16 residues. The specimen was cultured CD8+ T cells from PBMCs, collected from culture after CMV antigen stimulation. V is TRBV6-5 and J is TRBJ2-5; D is perhaps TRBD1 or TRBD2 (7 bases each). This receptor was identified in a human donor in good health (CMV status not recorded). Some clones in this sample may be carry-over from other donors' samples. The DNA of the CDR3 is TGTGCCAGCAGTTACTCGGGAGGGGGCGGTGGAGAGACCCAGTACTTC. The encoded protein is CASSYSGGGGGETQYF.